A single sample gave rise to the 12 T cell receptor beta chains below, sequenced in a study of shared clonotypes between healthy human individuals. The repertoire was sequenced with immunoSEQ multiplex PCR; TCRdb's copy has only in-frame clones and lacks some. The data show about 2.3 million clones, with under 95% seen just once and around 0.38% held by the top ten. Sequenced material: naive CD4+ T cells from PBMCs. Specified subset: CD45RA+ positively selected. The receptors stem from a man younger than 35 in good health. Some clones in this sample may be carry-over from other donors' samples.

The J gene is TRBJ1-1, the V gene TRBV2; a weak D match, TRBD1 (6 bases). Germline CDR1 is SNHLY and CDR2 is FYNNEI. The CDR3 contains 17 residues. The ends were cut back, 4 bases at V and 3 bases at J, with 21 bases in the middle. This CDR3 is CASSVGKQGRRDTEAFF. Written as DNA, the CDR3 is TGTGCCAGCAGTGTTGGTAAGCAGGGGAGGCGGGACACTGAAGCTTTCTTT.

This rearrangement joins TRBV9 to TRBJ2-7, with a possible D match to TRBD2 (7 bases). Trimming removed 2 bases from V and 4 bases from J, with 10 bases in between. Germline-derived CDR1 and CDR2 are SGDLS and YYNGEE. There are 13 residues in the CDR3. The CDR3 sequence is CASSVGGQYEQYF. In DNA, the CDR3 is TGTGCCAGCAGCGTCGGGGGGCAGTACGAGCAGTACTTC.

The CDR3, as DNA: TGTGCCAGCAGTGGGAGAGCGGGAGTACACACCGGGGAGCTGTTTTTT. Residues: CASSGRAGVHTGELFF. The rearrangement links TRBV25-1 to TRBJ2-2; 8 bases agree with TRBD2. V shed 4 bases, J shed 3 bases, and the junction held 7 bases outside the gene matches. This CDR3 spans 16 amino acids. Germline CDR1 reads MGHDK; CDR2 reads SYGVNS.

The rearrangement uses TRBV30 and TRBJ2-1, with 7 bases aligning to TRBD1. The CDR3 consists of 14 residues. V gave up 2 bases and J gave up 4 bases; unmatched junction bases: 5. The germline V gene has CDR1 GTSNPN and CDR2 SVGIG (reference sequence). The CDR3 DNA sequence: TGTGCCTGGAGTTTGCAGGGGGAGTACAATGAGCAGTTCTTC. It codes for CAWSLQGEYNEQFF. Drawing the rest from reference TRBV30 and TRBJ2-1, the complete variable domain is SQTIHQWPATLVQPVGSPLSLECTVEGTSNPNLYWYRQAAGRGLQLLFYSVGIGQISSEVPQNLSASRPQDRQFILSSKKLLLSDSGFYLCAWSLQGEYNEQFFGPGTRLTVL.

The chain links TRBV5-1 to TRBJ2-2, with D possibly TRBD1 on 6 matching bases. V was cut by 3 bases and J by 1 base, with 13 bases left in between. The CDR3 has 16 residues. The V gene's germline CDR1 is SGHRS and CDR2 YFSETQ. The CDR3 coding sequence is TGCGCCAGCAGCTCGACCCAGGGGTTGAACACCGGGGAGCTGTTTTTT. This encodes CASSSTQGLNTGELFF. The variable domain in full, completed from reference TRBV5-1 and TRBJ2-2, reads KAGVTQTPRYLIKTRGQQVTLSCSPISGHRSVSWYQQTPGQGLQFLFEYFSETQRNKGNFPGRFSGRQFSNSRSEMNVSTLELGDSALYLCASSSTQGLNTGELFFGEGSRLTVL.

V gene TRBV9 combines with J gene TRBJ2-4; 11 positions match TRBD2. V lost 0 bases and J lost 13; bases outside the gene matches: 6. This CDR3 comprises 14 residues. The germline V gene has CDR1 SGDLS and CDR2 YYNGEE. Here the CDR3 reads CASSVELAGDGQYF. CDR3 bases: TGTGCCAGCAGCGTAGAACTAGCGGGAGACGGACAGTACTTC.

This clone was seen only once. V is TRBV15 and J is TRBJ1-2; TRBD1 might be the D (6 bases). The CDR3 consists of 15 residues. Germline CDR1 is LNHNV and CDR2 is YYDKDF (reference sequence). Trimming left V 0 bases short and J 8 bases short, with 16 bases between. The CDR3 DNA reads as TGTGCCACCAGCAGAGATTTCGGGGGCGACGAGGGCTACACCTTC. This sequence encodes CATSRDFGGDEGYTF.

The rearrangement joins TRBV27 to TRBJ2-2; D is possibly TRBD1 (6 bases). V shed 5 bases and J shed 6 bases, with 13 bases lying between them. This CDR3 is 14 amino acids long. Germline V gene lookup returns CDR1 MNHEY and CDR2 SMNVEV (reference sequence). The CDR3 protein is CASSHTGTPGELFF. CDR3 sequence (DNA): TGTGCCAGCAGTCACACCGGGACACCCGGGGAGCTGTTTTTT.

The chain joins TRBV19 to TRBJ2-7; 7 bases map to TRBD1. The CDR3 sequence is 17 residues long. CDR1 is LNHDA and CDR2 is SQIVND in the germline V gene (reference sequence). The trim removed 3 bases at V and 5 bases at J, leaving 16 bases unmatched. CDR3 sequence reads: CASSIRRAGTVDDEQYF. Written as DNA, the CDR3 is TGTGCCAGTAGTATCCGCCGAGCAGGGACAGTAGACGACGAGCAGTACTTC.

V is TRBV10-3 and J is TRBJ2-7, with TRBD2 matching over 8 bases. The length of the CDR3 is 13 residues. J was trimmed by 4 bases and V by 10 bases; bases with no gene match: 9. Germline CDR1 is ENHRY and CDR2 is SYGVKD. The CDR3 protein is CATSGLAIYEQYF. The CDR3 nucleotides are TGTGCCACCTCCGGACTAGCTATTTACGAGCAGTACTTC.

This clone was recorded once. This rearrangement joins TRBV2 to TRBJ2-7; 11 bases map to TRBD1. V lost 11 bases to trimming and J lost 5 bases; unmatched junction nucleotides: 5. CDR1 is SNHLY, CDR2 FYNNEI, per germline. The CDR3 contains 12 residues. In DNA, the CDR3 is TGTGCCGGTAGGGACAGGGGGGACGAGCAGTACTTC. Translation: CAGRDRGDEQYF.

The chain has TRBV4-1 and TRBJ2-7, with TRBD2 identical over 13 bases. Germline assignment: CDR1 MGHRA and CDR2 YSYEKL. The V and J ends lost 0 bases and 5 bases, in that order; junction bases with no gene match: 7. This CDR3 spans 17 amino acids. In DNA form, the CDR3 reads TGCGCCAGCAGCCAAGATCGCACTAGCGGGAGGGCTAACGAGCAGTACTTC. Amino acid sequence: CASSQDRTSGRANEQYF.